The 6 T cell receptor beta chains given below trace back to one sample, sequenced in a study of cytomegalovirus exposure and HLA in healthy donors. This PCR relied on a set of 60 Vbeta primers and 13 Jbeta primers. This table comes from immunoSEQ multiplex PCR, and its TCRdb copy is limited to in-frame clones, with some not included. This sample has 150,000 to 180,000 clones, with roughly 84% found just once. The sample consisted of PBMCs. Receptor source: a woman under 30 in good health and CMV-seronegative.

The V call is TRBV2, the J call TRBJ2-1, with TRBD2 matching 8 bases. V shed 3 bases and J 1 base; nucleotides not matched to a gene: 5. The CDR3 runs to 16 residues. CDR1 and CDR2 from the germline V gene are SNHLY and FYNNEI. The CDR3 coding sequence is TGTGCCAGCAGTGACTCACGGGGGGGATCCTACAATGAGCAGTTCTTC. Amino acids: CASSDSRGGSYNEQFF.

V gene TRBV28 combines with J gene TRBJ2-7; 12 positions agree with TRBD1. This CDR3 contains 15 residues. The J segment lost 5 bases and the V segment lost 6 bases, leaving 8 bases of the junction unmatched. Germline assignment: CDR1 MDHEN and CDR2 SYDVKM. The DNA for the CDR3 is TGTGCCAGCAGCTCTGTGGGACAGGGGGCCAACGAGCAGTACTTC. It encodes CASSSVGQGANEQYF. Drawing the rest from reference TRBV28 and TRBJ2-7, the complete variable domain is DVKVTQSSRYLVKRTGEKVFLECVQDMDHENMFWYRQDPGLGLRLIYFSYDVKMKEKGDIPEGYSVSREKKERFSLILESASTNQTSMYLCASSSVGQGANEQYFGPGTRLTVT.

The J gene is TRBJ2-2, the V gene TRBV25-1; D is ambiguous. Germline CDR1 and CDR2: MGHDK and SYGVNS. The CDR3 is 15 residues long. V lost 2 bases and J lost 4, with 11 bases in between. The CDR3 region has the DNA TGTGCCAGCAGTGAAGTAGATAGATCCACCGGGGAGCTGTTTTTT. Translating gives CASSEVDRSTGELFF.

The V call is TRBV7-9, the J call TRBJ2-3, with 7 bases aligning to TRBD2. Germline loops: CDR1 SEHNR, CDR2 FQNEAQ (reference sequence). The CDR3 contains 17 residues. The V gene end was trimmed by 2 bases and the J gene end by 1 base; junction bases not matched to a gene: 9. The CDR3 sequence: CASSLRTSATGTDTQYF. In nucleotides, the CDR3 is TGTGCCAGCAGCTTACGAACTAGCGCTACCGGCACAGATACGCAGTATTTT.

The chain has TRBV28 and TRBJ2-3; tentatively, D is TRBD2 (6 bases). Germline V gives CDR1 MDHEN, CDR2 SYDVKM. Trimming shortened V by 2 bases and J by 4 bases, and 10 bases separated the two germline ends. This CDR3 has 14 amino acids. CDR3 amino acids: CASSLDTSPDTQYF. The CDR3 region has the DNA TGTGCCAGCAGTTTAGACACTAGCCCAGATACGCAGTATTTT.

V is TRBV18 and J is TRBJ2-7; D may be TRBD2 (6 bases). The germline V gene encodes CDR1 KGHSH and CDR2 LQKENI. The CDR3 sequence is 13 residues long. The germline V and J ends were trimmed by 3 bases and 6 bases, with 12 bases remaining between them. The CDR3: CASSPPRLGEQYF. CDR3 DNA: TGTGCCAGCTCACCCCCTCGACTAGGCGAGCAGTACTTC.